A selection of T cell receptor beta chains follows, all from one sample in a study of blood T cells in healthy people across ages. Using its own MiXCR run on the 5' RACE reads, TCRdb lists one record per CDR3 protein. The sample yields hundreds of thousands of distinct CDR3 sequences, approximately 59% seen once. Sequencing was done on a sample of blood. These receptors all come from a man aged 25 to 40 in good health. The CDR3 runs from the conserved cysteine through the conserved F or W. D genes are given only for firm matches.

d_call	cdr3_length	v_call	j_call	cdr3_aa
NA	15	TRBV18	TRBJ1-4	CASSELTGANEKLFF
TRBD2	16	TRBV7-2	NA	CASSLSSGRGQETQYF
TRBD1	13	TRBV9	TRBJ2-3	CASSRQGVDTQYF
NA	13	TRBV10-3	TRBJ2-6	CAISVGGANVLTF
NA	14	TRBV9	TRBJ2-2	CASSVGLDTGELFF
NA	15	TRBV20-1	TRBJ1-6	CSALRNGPSYSPLHF
NA	13	TRBV7-2	TRBJ2-1	CASSMPINNEQFF
NA	12	TRBV24-1	TRBJ2-3	CATRDRADTQYF
TRBD1	15	TRBV27	TRBJ2-7	CASSLTAGGIHEQYF
NA	17	TRBV6-2/TRBV6-3	TRBJ2-1	CASSYSEVLSSYNEQFF
NA	14	TRBV12-3/TRBV12-4	TRBJ2-6	CASSPRAGANVLTF
TRBD2	14	TRBV7-3	TRBJ2-1	CASSSVAGYNEQFF
TRBD1	15	TRBV7-2	TRBJ2-1	CASSLDRDGYNEQFF
TRBD1	18	TRBV7-2	TRBJ1-2	CASSFGQGRRLTSSGYTF
NA	13	TRBV4-1	TRBJ2-7	CASSHIQGYEQYF
TRBD1	16	TRBV5-1	TRBJ1-4	CASSHGQGITNEKLFF
NA	15	TRBV9	TRBJ1-6	CASSVGDSGNSPLHF
NA	12	TRBV29-1	TRBJ2-7	CSVGQWNYEQYF
NA	13	TRBV7-9	TRBJ2-5	CASSQPRDETQYF
NA	17	TRBV11-2	TRBJ1-6	CASSQDRSVSYNSPLHF
NA	12	TRBV6-6	NA	CASSYGPETQYF
NA	13	TRBV20-1	TRBJ2-1	CSARVRVGNEQFF
NA	15	TRBV6-2/TRBV6-3	TRBJ1-6	CASSPSGTGGSPLHF
TRBD1	16	TRBV15	TRBJ1-2	CATSIPRTGSNYGYTF
NA	14	TRBV20-1	TRBJ1-6	CSASDPFGNSPLHF
NA	12	TRBV20-1	TRBJ2-1	CSASPQGNEQFF
NA	15	TRBV12-3/TRBV12-4	TRBJ1-4	CASSPRDIPDEKLFF
NA	16	TRBV5-1	TRBJ2-4	CASSAGREIAKNIQYF
NA	14	TRBV9	TRBJ1-1	CASSATDRRTEAFF
NA	13	TRBV2	NA	CASSTGPRGEQYF
NA	17	TRBV6-2/TRBV6-3	TRBJ2-5	CASSHRYDGGVRETQYF
TRBD1	14	TRBV3-1	TRBJ2-7	CASSQGDRGMEQYF
NA	13	TRBV2	TRBJ2-7	CASSAGHSYEQYF
NA	12	TRBV10-3	TRBJ2-5	CAISDGQETQYF
NA	16	TRBV11-2	TRBJ2-4	CASSRRRGGSKNIQYF
TRBD1	13	TRBV5-4	NA	CASSMTGSETQYF
NA	15	TRBV15	TRBJ2-5	CATSRDRLGGETQYF
NA	13	TRBV7-8	TRBJ1-2	CASSPQGAQGYTF
NA	16	TRBV15	TRBJ2-5	CATSRVQGLLQETQYF
TRBD1	13	TRBV7-2	TRBJ2-5	CASSGGQGETQYF